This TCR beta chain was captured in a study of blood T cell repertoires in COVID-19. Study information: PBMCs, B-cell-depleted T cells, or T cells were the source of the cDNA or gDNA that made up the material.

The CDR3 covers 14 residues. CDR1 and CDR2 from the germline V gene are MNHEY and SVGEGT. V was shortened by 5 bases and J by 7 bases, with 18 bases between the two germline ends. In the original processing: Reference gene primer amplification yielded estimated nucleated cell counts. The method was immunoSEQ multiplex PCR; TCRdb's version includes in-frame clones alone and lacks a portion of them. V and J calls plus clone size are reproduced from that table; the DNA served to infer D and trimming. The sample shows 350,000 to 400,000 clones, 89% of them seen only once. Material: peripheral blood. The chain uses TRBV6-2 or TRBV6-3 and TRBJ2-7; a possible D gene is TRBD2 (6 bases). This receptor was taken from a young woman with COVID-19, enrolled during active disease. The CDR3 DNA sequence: TGTGCCAGCAGTGCCTCGGGCTTTCGGGGGGAGCAGTACGTC. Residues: CASSASGFRGEQYV.